Below, 23 T cell receptor beta chains from the same sample are listed, as sequenced in a study of blood T cell repertoires in COVID-19. Libraries were prepared by immunoSEQ multiplex PCR; TCRdb keeps only in-frame clonotypes and omits some of them. The sample has some 300,000 clones, about 88% seen once. The sample was PBMCs or T cells enriched from blood (not recorded which). The receptors originated from a woman aged 40 to 55 who had recovered from COVID-19.

V is TRBV7-9 and J is TRBJ1-3; 7 bases align to TRBD1. The CDR3 has 16 residues. Unmatched junction bases numbered 9, after V lost 5 bases and J lost 2 bases. Germline V lookup: CDR1 SEHNR, CDR2 FQNEAQ (reference sequence). CDR3 bases: TGTGCCAGCAGCCGAGGGGGCTTGATAGCTGGAAACACCATATATTTT. The encoded protein is CASSRGGLIAGNTIYF.

The gene calls are TRBV29-1 and TRBJ1-3; D is possibly TRBD1 (6 bases). The V gene's germline CDR1 is SQVTM and CDR2 ANQGSEA. The CDR3 length is 16 residues. V was pared by 4 bases and J by 0 bases, with 16 bases between. The CDR3 region has the DNA TGCAGCGTTGTTCTTGGACAGCCGAGCTCTGGAAACACCATATATTTT. Amino acid sequence: CSVVLGQPSSGNTIYF.

The J gene is TRBJ2-7, the V gene TRBV9, with 9 bases that match TRBD1. Germline values: CDR1 SGDLS, CDR2 YYNGEE. Trimming removed 0 bases from V and 6 bases from J; junction bases left unmatched: 16. The CDR3 is 18 residues long. CDR3 in DNA: TGTGCCAGCAGCGTAGGGGTCGGGGGACAGGGTCGAATGGGCGAGCAGTACTTC. This encodes CASSVGVGGQGRMGEQYF.

The chain links TRBV7-8 to TRBJ2-1; tentatively, D is TRBD1 (6 bases). V shed 1 base and J shed 6 bases, with 10 bases lying between them. The CDR3 is 14 amino acids. CDR1 is SGHVS and CDR2 is FQNEAQ in the germline V gene. CDR3 DNA sequence: TGTGCCAGCAGCTTAGTTGCAGGGGCCAATGAGCAGTTCTTC. Its translation: CASSLVAGANEQFF.

With respect to this clone: Other DNA sequences in the same sample also yield this CDR3. This rearrangement joins TRBV5-4 to TRBJ2-3; 7 nucleotides line up with TRBD1. Unmatched junction bases numbered 4, after V lost 2 bases and J lost 4 bases. The CDR3 extends over 14 amino acids. In germline, CDR1 is SGHNT, CDR2 YYREEE (reference sequence). CDR3 amino acids: CASSLDRVADTQYF. The CDR3 nucleotides read TGTGCCAGCAGCTTAGACAGGGTGGCAGATACGCAGTATTTT.

The chain carries TRBV4-3 and TRBJ2-1; no clear D gene. The CDR3 has 14 residues. Trimming stripped 4 bases from V and 7 bases from J, with 14 bases between. Germline CDR1 LGHNA, CDR2 YSLEER. The CDR3 protein is CASSPDSARNEQFF. CDR3 in DNA: TGCGCCAGCAGCCCCGACTCGGCTCGGAATGAGCAGTTCTTC.

This sequence joins TRBV5-6 and TRBJ2-7; 8 positions agree with TRBD1. Trimming took 0 bases from V and 2 from J; bases not matched to a gene: 4. CDR1 and CDR2 from the germline V gene are SGHDT and YYEEEE. The CDR3 sequence is 15 residues long. CDR3 nucleotides: TGTGCCAGCAGCTTGGGCCGGGACAGGACCTACGAGCAGTACTTC. It translates to CASSLGRDRTYEQYF.

This clone was counted once. CDR3 region: CASSLFDDRRDLNTEAFF. The CDR3 DNA reads as TGTGCCAGCAGTTTATTTGATGATCGGAGGGATCTGAACACTGAAGCTTTCTTT. The chain recombines TRBV28 with TRBJ1-1; no reliable D call. With 1 base removed from V and 0 bases from J, the gap between germline ends came to 18 bases. CDR3 size: 18 residues. Germline V lookup: CDR1 MDHEN, CDR2 SYDVKM.

A note on this clone: Distinct nucleotide sequences in the sample also encode this CDR3. The chain recombines TRBV10-3 with TRBJ2-1, with a weak D call TRBD2 (6 bases). The germline V and J ends were trimmed by 8 bases and 0 bases, with 11 bases remaining between them. CDR3 length: 14 residues. CDR1 ENHRY and CDR2 SYGVKD come from the germline V gene. CDR3 bases: TGTGCCATCCGGGACTCGAGCTCCTACAATGAGCAGTTCTTC. Translated, it gives CAIRDSSSYNEQFF.

In its sample, this clone was seen a few times. This chain joins TRBV29-1 and TRBJ2-7; 7 nucleotides align to TRBD1. CDR3 size: 13 residues. Trimming removed 1 base from V and 6 bases from J; junction bases left unmatched: 6. Germline V gene data show CDR1 as SQVTM and CDR2 as ANQGSEA. The CDR3 protein is CSVEVWAGGEQYF. DNA of the CDR3: TGCAGCGTTGAAGTTTGGGCAGGGGGCGAGCAGTACTTC.

V usage is TRBV7-6 and J usage is TRBJ2-5; 7 bases map to TRBD2. The germline V gene encodes CDR1 SGHVS and CDR2 FNYEAQ. Losses at the gene ends were 3 bases for V and 2 bases for J; bases not matched to a gene: 6. This CDR3 has 15 amino acids. The CDR3 loop is CASSLTGGWQETQYF. CDR3 bases: TGTGCCAGCAGCTTGACCGGGGGGTGGCAAGAGACCCAGTACTTC.

The chain joins TRBV19 to TRBJ1-3, with 10 nucleotides matching TRBD1. Germline loops: CDR1 LNHDA, CDR2 SQIVND (reference sequence). J lost 2 bases, V lost 6 bases, and 7 bases had no gene match. The CDR3 extends over 16 amino acids. The CDR3 loop is CASSKLGQGTGNTIYF. DNA for the CDR3: TGTGCCAGTAGCAAACTGGGACAGGGGACTGGAAACACCATATATTTT.

The chain links TRBV28 to TRBJ1-3, with D possibly matching TRBD1 (5 bases). CDR3 size: 15 residues. Trimming took 5 bases from V and 0 from J, leaving 11 bases between them. Germline loops: CDR1 MDHEN, CDR2 SYDVKM. CDR3 sequence: CASSPRRDSGNTIYF. CDR3 bases: TGTGCCAGCAGTCCCCGCAGGGACTCTGGAAACACCATATATTTT.

The chain joins TRBV19 to TRBJ2-3, with 9 nucleotides matching TRBD1. V gave up 5 bases and J gave up 4 bases; unmatched junction bases: 4. Looked up from germline, CDR1 is LNHDA and CDR2 is SQIVND (reference sequence). The CDR3 has 14 amino acids. CDR3 in DNA: TGTGCCAGTAGTGGGACAGGGACGCCAGATACGCAGTATTTT. Translating gives CASSGTGTPDTQYF.

The rearrangement uses TRBV5-1 and TRBJ1-1; TRBD1 is a possible D gene (5 bases). Germline V lookup: CDR1 SGHRS, CDR2 YFSETQ. Trimming stripped 0 bases from V and 5 bases from J, with 11 bases between. The CDR3 loop spans 14 amino acids. The DNA for the CDR3 is TGCGCCAGCAGCTTGGTACTACGGGGGACTGAAGCTTTCTTT. It codes for CASSLVLRGTEAFF.

The gene calls are TRBV5-8 and TRBJ2-1; D ambiguous. Per the germline V gene, CDR1 is SGHTS and CDR2 is YDEGEE. V lost 2 bases and J lost 5, with 11 bases in between. This CDR3 is 14 amino acids long. The CDR3 reads CASSLPLGNNEQFF. In DNA, the CDR3 is TGTGCCAGCAGCTTACCCCTAGGTAACAATGAGCAGTTCTTC.

This clone was seen only a few times. V is TRBV11-2 and J is TRBJ2-3; D unresolved. Germline CDR1 SGHAT, CDR2 FQNNGV. Trimming shortened V by 7 bases and J by 5 bases, and 7 bases separated the two germline ends. This CDR3 region has 11 residues. CDR3 nucleotides: TGTGCCAGCACGCTGAGAGATACGCAGTATTTT. Its protein is CASTLRDTQYF.

This clone was counted once. The rearrangement links TRBV2 to TRBJ2-3, with no clear D. Trimming took 9 bases from V and 0 from J, leaving 13 bases between them. CDR1 and CDR2 from the germline V gene are SNHLY and FYNNEI. This CDR3 has 14 residues. In DNA, the CDR3 is TGTGCCAGTCAGTGGTACCCTAGCACAGATACGCAGTATTTT. This translates into CASQWYPSTDTQYF.

V usage is TRBV3-1 (or the pseudogene TRBV3-2) and J usage is TRBJ2-1; TRBD1 matches at 12 bases. CDR3 length: 14 residues. CDR1 and CDR2 from the germline V gene are LGHDT and YNNKEL (reference sequence). Trimming took 5 bases from V and 8 from J; bases not matched to a gene: 4. CDR3 sequence reads: CASSLGDRGHEQFF. In nucleotides, the CDR3 is TGTGCCAGCAGCTTGGGGGACAGGGGGCATGAGCAGTTCTTC.

The rearrangement links TRBV4-3 to TRBJ2-5; D not certain. CDR3 length equals 13 residues. Between the trimmed V and J ends, which lost 1 base and 2 bases, there was a span of 5 bases. Germline lookup yields CDR1 LGHNA and CDR2 YSLEER. The CDR3 DNA reads TGCGCCAGCAGCCAAGTTGCGCAAGAGACCCAGTACTTC. Amino acids: CASSQVAQETQYF.

J is TRBJ1-2 and V is TRBV19; 7 bases match TRBD1. The CDR3 covers 14 residues. Germline trimming cut 1 base from V and 5 bases from J; bases unmatched to any gene: 4. Per the germline V gene, CDR1 is LNHDA and CDR2 is SQIVND (reference sequence). The CDR3 loop reads CASSIGRGPYGYTF. In DNA, the CDR3 is TGTGCCAGTAGTATAGGTAGGGGGCCGTATGGCTACACCTTC.

The CDR3 sequence: CATSDSRGGNTEAFF. The CDR3 DNA sequence: TGTGCCACCAGTGATTCGAGAGGGGGAAACACTGAAGCTTTCTTT. V usage is TRBV24-1 and J usage is TRBJ1-1, with D maybe TRBD1 (6 bases). Germline V gene lookup returns CDR1 KGHDR and CDR2 SFDVKD. Trimming removed 2 bases at V and 2 bases at J, with 11 bases between. The CDR3 covers 15 residues.

V and J are TRBV29-1 and TRBJ2-2, with D perhaps TRBD2 (6 bases). There are 13 residues in the CDR3. The V and J ends lost 6 bases and 7 bases respectively, with 15 bases between them. CDR1 SQVTM and CDR2 ANQGSEA come from the germline V gene. CDR3 coding DNA: TGCAGCGTCCACGGGGGTATGGTCGGGGAGCTGTTTTTT. It codes for CSVHGGMVGELFF.